Detailed here is one TCR beta chain. Its antigen has not been determined. No much larger clone is present one base from it, and per-base qualities are unavailable. Libraries were prepared through PCR. Sequencing took place on an Illumina HiSeq 2500. TCR library preparation used molecular barcoding, with unique molecular identifiers applied to normalize quantification of the TCRbeta repertoire. TCRdb reanalyzed the raw reads on its own, using fastp at Q25 for trimming and MiXCR for clone calling, and kept in-frame beta chains. Merged by CDR3 protein, the rows form single entries marked with the most common genes and DNA. This sample is represented by nearly 350,000 distinct CDR3 sequences; around 15% of them were singletons. The top ten hold around 41% of the sample. This sample was included in a study of T-cell reconstitution after alpha-beta-depleted transplantation in children listed by TCRdb under 2016. About the study as a whole: T-cell immune reconstitution after TCRalphabeta/CD19-depleted allogeneic hematopoietic cell transplantation in children was quantitatively tracked in the study by means of TCR repertoire profiling. The investigation overall reported the following: In some patients, high TCRbeta diversity at day 60 was attributed to recipient T cells and intrathymic progenitors that had survived conditioning. Over the following months the frequencies of hyperexpanded clones went down, and after one year T-cell counts and TCRbeta diversity were mostly credited to newly produced T cells. The apparently early recovery of alphabetaT-cell counts about two months after transplant reportedly depended on only several hundred rapidly expanded clones that came from non-depleted graft cells.

Taken with the paper, the label for treatment or condition translates to: allogeneic hematopoietic cell transplantation with graft depleted of TCRalphabeta T cells and CD19 B cells. Transplant recipients were children who received TCRalphabeta/CD19-depleted allogeneic hematopoietic cell grafts. Clipping removes 0 bases from V and 3 bases from J, with 1 as the unmatched junction base count. The germline V gene specifies SGHVS as CDR1 and FNYEAQ as CDR2. From the cysteine up to the phenylalanine, the CDR3 has a length of 14 residues. Only the CDR3 DNA stays, 42 bases, in frame from base 1. The receptor's source is a male patient between 2 and 10 years old who had a stem cell transplant for acute lymphoblastic leukemia, so the T cells may come from the graft donor. The chain links TRBV7-6 with TRBJ2-7; TRBD1 agrees with 8 junctional bases. The material was PBMCs, mostly from graft donor cells, obtained 360 days after TCRalphabeta/CD19-depleted stem cell transplant. The CDR3 is CASSLADRVYEQYF. The DNA is TGTGCCAGCAGCTTAGCGGACAGGGTCTACGAGCAGTACTTC.